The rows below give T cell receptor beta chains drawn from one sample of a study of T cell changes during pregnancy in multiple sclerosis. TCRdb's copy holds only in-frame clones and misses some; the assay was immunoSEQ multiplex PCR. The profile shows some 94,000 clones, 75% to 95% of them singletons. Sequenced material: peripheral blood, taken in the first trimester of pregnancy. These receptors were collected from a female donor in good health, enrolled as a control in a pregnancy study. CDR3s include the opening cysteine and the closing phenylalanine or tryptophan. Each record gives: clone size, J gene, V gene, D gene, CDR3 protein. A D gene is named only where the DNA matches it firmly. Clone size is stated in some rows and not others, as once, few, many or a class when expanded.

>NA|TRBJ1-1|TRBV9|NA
CASSVVGGGVTEAFF
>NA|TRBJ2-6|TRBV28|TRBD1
CASSSQDRVGANVLTF
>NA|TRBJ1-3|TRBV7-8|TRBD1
CASSFLNQGAGNTIYF
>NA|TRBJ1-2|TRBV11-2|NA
CASSPSGEVGYTF
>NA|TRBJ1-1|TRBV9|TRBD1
CASSLRQGRAEAFF
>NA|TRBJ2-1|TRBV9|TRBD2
CASSTSGGAGEQFF
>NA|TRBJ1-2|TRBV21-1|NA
CASSKGQGATANYGYTF
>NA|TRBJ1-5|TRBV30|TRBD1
CAWSTGGNQPQHF
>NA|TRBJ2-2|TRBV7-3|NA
CASSLNTGELFF
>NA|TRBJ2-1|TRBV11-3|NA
CASSLDSNPYNEQFF
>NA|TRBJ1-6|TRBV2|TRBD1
CASQRTGGRRLDSPLHF
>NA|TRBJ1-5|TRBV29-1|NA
CSAGDNQPQHF
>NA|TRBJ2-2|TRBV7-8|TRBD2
CASRVWGGKPGELFF
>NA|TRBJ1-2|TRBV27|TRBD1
CASSRTTGGGYTF
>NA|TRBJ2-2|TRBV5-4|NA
CASSLGWKEGAGELFF
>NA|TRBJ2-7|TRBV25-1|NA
CATNDRFAYEQYF
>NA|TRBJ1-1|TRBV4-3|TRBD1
CASSQVTGGSEAFF
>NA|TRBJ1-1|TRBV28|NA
CASGVQDGKNTEAFF
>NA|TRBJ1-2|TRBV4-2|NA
CASSQDRSLYTF
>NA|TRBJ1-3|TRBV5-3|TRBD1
CARSFPLDRESGNTIYF
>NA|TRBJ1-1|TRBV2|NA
CASSLERNEAFF
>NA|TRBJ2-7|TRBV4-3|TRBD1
CASSPSQGAGAYEQYF
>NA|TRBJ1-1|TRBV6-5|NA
CASKSPTQNTEAFF
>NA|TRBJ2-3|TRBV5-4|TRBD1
CASSLVDRVTDTQYF
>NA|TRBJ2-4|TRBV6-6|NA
CASSSTGEGNIQYF
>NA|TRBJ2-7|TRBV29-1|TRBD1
CSAGQGAYEQYF
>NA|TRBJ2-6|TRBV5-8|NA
CASSFGQAGSGANVLTF
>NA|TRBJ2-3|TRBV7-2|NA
CASSSQRHPDTQYF
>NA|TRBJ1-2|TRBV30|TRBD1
CAWTSTGEGGYTF
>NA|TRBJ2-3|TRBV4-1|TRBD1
CASSQGRGLGTDTQYF
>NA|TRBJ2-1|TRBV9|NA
CASSVPRASPNNEQFF
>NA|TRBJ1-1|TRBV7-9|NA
CASSFKTGTMNTEAFF
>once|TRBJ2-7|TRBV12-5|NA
CASGFAGEQYF
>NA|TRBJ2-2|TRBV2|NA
CASSTQNLNTGELFF
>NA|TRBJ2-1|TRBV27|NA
CASIGGRNEQFF
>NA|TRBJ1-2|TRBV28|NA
CASSSAAGKTYGYTF
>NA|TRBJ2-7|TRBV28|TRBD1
CASSFRGSSYEQYF
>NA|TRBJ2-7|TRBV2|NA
CASSRDRGGSEQYF
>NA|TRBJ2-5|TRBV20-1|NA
CSARDQATQYF
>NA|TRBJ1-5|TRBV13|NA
CASSLGAGHPYSNQPQHF
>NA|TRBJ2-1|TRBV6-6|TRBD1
CASSYSAQGIEQFF
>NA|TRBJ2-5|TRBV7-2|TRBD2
CASSPGTSGGAEYF
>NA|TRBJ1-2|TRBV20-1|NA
CSVENSRGGTF
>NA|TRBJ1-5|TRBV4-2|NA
CASSQVRTQGSNQPQHF
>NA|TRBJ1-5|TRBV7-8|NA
CASSADSRPQHF
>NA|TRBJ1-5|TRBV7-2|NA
CASSPTKAGVQPQHF
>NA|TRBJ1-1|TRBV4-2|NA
CASSQGEAFF
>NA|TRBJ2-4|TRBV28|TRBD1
CASSQGQGSSYRGNIQYF